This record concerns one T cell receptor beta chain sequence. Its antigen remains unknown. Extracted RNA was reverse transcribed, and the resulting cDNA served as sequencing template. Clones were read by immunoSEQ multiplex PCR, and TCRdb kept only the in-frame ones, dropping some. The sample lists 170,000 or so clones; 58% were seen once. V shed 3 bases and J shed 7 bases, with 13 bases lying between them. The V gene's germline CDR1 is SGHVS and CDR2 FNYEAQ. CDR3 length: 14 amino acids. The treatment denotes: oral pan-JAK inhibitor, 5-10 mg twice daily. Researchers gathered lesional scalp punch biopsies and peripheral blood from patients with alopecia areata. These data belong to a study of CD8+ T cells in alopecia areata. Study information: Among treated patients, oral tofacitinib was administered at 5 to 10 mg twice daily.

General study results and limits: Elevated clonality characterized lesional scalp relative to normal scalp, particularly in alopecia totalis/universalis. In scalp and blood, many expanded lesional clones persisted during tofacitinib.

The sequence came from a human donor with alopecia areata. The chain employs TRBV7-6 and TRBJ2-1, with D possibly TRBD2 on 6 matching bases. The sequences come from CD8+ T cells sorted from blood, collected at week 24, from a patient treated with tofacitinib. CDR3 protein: CASSLGGRGNEQFF. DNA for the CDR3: TGTGCCAGCAGCTTGGGGGGACGGGGGAATGAGCAGTTCTTC.